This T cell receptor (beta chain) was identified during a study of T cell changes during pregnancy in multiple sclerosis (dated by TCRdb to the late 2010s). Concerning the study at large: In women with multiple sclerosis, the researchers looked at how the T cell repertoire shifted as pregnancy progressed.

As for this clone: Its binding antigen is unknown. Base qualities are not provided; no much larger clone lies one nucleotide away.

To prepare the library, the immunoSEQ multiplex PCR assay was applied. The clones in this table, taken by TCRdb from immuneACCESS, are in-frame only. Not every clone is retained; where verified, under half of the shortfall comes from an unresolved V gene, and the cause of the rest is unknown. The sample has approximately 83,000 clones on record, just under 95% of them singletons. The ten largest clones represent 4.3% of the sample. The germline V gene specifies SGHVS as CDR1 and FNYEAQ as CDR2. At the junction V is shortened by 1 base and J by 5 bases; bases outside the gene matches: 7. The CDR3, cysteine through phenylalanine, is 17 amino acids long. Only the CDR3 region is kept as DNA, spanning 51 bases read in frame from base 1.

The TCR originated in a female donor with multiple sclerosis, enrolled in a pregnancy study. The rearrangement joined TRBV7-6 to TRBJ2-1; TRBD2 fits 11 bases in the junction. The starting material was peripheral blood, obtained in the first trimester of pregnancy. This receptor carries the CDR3 CASSLDRPGLADNEQFF. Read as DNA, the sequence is TGTGCCAGCAGCTTAGACCGACCGGGACTAGCGGACAATGAGCAGTTCTTC. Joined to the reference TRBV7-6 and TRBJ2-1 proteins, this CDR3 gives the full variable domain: GAGVSQSPRYKVTKRGQDVALRCDPISGHVSLYWYRQALGQGPEFLTYFNYEAQQDKSGLPNDRFSAERPEGSISTLTIQRTEQRDSAMYRCASSLDRPGLADNEQFFGPGTRLTVL.